This T cell receptor (beta chain) was identified during a study of T cell changes during pregnancy in multiple sclerosis. Using immunoSEQ multiplex PCR, the repertoire was profiled, and TCRdb retains in-frame clones only, with some absent. The sample contains fewer than 55,000 clones, 92% of which appear only once. This CDR3 contains 15 residues. V lost 1 base, J lost 6 bases, and 15 bases lay in between. CDR1 and CDR2 (germline): SGHDN, FVKESK. The gene calls are TRBV14 and TRBJ1-2; D may be TRBD1 (5 bases). The TCR comes from a female donor with multiple sclerosis, enrolled in a pregnancy study. The sequences come from peripheral blood, collected after pregnancy. CDR3 residues: CASSQVVRAVDGYTF. The CDR3 region has the DNA TGTGCCAGCAGCCAAGTCGTCAGGGCGGTCGATGGCTACACCTTC.